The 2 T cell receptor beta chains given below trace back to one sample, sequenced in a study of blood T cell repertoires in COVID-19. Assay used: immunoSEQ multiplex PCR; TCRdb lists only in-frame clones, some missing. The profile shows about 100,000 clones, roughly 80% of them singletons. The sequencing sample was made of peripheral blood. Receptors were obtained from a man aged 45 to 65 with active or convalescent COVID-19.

Here the CDR3 DNA reads TGTGCCAGCAGCGTAGGGTGGACTAGCGGGATCGGTAGCACCGGGGAGCTGTTTTTT. Encoded protein: CASSVGWTSGIGSTGELFF. The gene calls are TRBV9 and TRBJ2-2, with TRBD2 matching 12 bases. Germline CDR1 and CDR2: SGDLS and YYNGEE. CDR3 length equals 19 residues. The J segment lost 4 bases and the V segment lost 0 bases, leaving 10 bases of the junction unmatched.

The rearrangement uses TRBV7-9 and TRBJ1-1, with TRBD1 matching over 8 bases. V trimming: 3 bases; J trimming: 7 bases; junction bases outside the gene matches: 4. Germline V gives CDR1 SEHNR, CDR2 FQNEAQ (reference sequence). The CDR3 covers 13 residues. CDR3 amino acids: CASSFGQGFEAFF. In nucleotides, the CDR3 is TGTGCCAGCAGCTTCGGACAGGGTTTTGAAGCTTTCTTT.